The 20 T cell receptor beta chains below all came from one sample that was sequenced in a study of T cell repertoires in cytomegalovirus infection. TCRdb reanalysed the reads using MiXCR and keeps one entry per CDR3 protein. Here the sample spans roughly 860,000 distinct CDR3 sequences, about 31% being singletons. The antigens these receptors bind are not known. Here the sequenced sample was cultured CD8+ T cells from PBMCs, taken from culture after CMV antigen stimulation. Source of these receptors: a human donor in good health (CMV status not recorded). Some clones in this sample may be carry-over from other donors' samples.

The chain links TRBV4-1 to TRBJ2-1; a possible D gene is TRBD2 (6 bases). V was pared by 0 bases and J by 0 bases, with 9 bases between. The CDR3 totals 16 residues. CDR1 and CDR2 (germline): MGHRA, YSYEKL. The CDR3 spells CASSQEYGSSYNEQFF. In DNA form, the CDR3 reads TGCGCCAGCAGCCAAGAGTACGGGAGCTCCTACAATGAGCAGTTCTTC.

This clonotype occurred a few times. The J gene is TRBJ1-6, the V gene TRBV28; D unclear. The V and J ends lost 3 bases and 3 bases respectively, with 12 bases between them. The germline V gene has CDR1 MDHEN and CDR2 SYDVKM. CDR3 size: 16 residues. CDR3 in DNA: TGTGCCAGCAGTTTTTGGTCGGAGAGCTATAATTCACCCCTCCACTTT. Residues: CASSFWSESYNSPLHF.

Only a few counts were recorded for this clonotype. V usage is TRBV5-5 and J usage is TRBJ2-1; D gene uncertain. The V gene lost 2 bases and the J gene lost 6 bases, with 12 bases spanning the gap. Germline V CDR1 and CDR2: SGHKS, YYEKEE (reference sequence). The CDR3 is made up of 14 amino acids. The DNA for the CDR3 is TGTGCCAGCAGCTTCCACTCGTCATCCAATGAGCAGTTCTTC. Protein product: CASSFHSSSNEQFF. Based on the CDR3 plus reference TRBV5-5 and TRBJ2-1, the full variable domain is DAGVTQSPTHLIKTRGQQVTLRCSPISGHKSVSWYQQVLGQGPQFIFQYYEKEERGRGNFPDRFSARQFPNYSSELNVNALLLGDSALYLCASSFHSSSNEQFFGPGTRLTVL.

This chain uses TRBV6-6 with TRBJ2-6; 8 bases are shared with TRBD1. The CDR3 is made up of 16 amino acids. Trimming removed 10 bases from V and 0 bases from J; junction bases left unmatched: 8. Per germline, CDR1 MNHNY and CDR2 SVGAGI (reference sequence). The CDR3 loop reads CAIPGQVISGANVLTF. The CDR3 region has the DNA TGTGCCATCCCGGGACAGGTAATCTCTGGGGCCAACGTCCTGACTTTC.

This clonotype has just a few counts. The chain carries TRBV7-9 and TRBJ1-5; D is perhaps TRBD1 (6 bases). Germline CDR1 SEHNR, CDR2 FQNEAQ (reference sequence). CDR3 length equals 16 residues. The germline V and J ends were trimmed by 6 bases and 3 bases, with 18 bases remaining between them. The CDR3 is CASSSGGRGTNQPQHF. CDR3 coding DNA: TGTGCCAGCAGTTCCGGGGGCAGGGGTACCAATCAGCCCCAGCATTTT.

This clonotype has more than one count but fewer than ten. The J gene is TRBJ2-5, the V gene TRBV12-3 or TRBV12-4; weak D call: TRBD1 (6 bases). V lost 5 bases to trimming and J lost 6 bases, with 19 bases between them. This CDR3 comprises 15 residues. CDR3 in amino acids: CASSMGHPMVKTQYF. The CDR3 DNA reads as TGTGCCAGCAGTATGGGACACCCAATGGTAAAGACCCAGTACTTC.

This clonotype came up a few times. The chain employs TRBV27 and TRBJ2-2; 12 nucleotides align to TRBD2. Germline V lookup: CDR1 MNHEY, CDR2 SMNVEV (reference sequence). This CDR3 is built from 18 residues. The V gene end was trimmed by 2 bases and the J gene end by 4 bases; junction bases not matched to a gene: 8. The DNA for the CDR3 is TGTGCCAGCAGTTTAGATCCTAGCGGGGGGGCTGGCACCGGGGAGCTGTTTTTT. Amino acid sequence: CASSLDPSGGAGTGELFF.

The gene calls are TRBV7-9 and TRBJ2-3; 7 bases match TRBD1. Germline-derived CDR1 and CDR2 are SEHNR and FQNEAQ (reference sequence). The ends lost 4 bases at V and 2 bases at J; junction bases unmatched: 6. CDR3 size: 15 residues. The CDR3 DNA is TGTGCCAGCAGCTCCCCCGGGACAGCCACAGATACGCAGTATTTT. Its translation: CASSSPGTATDTQYF. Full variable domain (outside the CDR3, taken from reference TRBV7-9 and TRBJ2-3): DTGVSQNPRHKITKRGQNVTFRCDPISEHNRLYWYRQTLGQGPEFLTYFQNEAQLEKSRLLSDRFSAERPKGSFSTLEIQRTEQGDSAMYLCASSSPGTATDTQYFGPGTRLTVL.

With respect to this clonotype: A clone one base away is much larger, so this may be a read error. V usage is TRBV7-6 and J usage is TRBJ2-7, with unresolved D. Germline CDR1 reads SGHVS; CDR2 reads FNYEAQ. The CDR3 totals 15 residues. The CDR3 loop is CANSLEQQSSYEQYF. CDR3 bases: TGTGCCAACAGCTTAGAACAGCAAAGCTCCTACGAGCAGTACTTC. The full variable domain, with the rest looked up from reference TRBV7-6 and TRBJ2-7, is GAGVSQSPRYKVTKRGQDVALRCDPISGHVSLYWYRQALGQGPEFLTYFNYEAQQDKSGLPNDRFSAERPEGSISTLTIQRTEQRDSAMYRCANSLEQQSSYEQYFGPGTRLTVT.

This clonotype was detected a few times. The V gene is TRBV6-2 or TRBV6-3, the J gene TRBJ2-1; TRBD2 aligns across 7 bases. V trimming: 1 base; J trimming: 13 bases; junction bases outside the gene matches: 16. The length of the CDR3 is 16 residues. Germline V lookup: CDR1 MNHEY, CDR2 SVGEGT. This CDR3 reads CASSYYYGGLAEPQFF. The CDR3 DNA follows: TGTGCCAGCAGTTACTACTACGGCGGGCTAGCGGAACCCCAGTTCTTC.

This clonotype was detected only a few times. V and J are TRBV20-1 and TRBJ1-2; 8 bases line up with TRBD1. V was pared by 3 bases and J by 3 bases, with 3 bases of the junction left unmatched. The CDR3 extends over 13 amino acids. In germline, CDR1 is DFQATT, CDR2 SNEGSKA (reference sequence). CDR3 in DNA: TGCAGTGCTAGGGCGACAGGGGACTATGGCTACACCTTC. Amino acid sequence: CSARATGDYGYTF.

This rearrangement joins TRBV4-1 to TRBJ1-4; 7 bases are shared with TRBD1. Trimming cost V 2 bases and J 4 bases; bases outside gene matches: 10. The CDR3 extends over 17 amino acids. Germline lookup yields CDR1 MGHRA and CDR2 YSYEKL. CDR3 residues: CASSQKFRQGSNEKLFF. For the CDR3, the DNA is TGCGCCAGCAGCCAAAAGTTTAGACAGGGAAGTAATGAAAAACTGTTTTTT.

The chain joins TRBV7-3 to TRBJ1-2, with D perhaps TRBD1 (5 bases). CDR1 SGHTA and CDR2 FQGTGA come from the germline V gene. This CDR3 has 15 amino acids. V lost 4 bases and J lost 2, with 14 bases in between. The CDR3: CASSSGVLVNYGYTF. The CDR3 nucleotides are TGTGCCAGCAGCTCGGGGGTCCTGGTGAACTATGGCTACACCTTC.

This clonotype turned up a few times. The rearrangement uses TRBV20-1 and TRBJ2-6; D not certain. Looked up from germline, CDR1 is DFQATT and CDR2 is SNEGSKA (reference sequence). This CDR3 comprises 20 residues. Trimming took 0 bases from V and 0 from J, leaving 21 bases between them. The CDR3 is CSARDLGWGGSGSGANVLTF. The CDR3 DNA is TGCAGTGCTAGAGATCTAGGGTGGGGTGGTTCGGGCTCTGGGGCCAACGTCCTGACTTTC.

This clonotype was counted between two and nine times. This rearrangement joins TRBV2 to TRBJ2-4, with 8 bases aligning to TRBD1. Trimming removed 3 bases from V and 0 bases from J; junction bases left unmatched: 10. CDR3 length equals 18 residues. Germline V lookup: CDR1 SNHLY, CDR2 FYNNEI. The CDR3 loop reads CASSEWRQGSRAKNIQYF. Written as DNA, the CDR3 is TGTGCCAGCAGTGAGTGGAGACAGGGGAGTCGAGCCAAAAACATTCAGTACTTC.

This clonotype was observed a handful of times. CDR3: CASSRVGREAFF. DNA of the CDR3: TGTGCCAGTAGTCGTGTGGGGCGGGAAGCTTTCTTT. V gene TRBV19 combines with J gene TRBJ1-1, with D possibly matching TRBD1 (5 bases). V lost 5 bases to trimming and J lost 8 bases, with 12 bases between them. CDR3 length equals 12 residues. Germline assignment: CDR1 LNHDA and CDR2 SQIVND (reference sequence).

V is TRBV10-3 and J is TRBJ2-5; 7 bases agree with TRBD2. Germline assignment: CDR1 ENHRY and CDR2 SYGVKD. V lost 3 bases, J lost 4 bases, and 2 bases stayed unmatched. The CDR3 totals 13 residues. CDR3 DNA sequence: TGTGCCATCAGTGAAGAGCGGGGAGAGACCCAGTACTTC. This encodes CAISEERGETQYF.

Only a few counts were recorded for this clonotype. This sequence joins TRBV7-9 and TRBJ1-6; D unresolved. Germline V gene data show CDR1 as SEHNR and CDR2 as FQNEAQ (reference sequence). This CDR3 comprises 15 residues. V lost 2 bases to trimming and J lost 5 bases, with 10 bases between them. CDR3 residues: CASSLLERDNSPLHF. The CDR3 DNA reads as TGTGCCAGCAGCTTACTGGAAAGGGATAATTCACCCCTCCACTTT.

The CDR3 protein is CARWSSGGPNYGYTF. The CDR3 DNA reads as TGTGCCAGATGGTCTAGCGGGGGACCTAACTATGGCTACACCTTC. The gene calls are TRBV2 and TRBJ1-2, with D maybe TRBD1 (5 bases). V was trimmed by 9 bases and J by 0 bases, leaving 17 bases between them. The CDR3 spans 15 residues. CDR1 is SNHLY, CDR2 FYNNEI, per germline.

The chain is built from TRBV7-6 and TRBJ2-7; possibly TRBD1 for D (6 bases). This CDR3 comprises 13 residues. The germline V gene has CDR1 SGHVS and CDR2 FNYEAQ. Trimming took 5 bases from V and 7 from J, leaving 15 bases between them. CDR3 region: CASSQTGVEEQYF. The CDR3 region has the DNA TGTGCCAGCAGCCAGACAGGAGTGGAGGAGCAGTACTTC.